The present TCR beta chain was sequenced within a study of blood T cell repertoires in COVID-19. CDR3 size: 13 residues. Germline V gene sequence: CDR1 MNHEY, CDR2 SVGEGT. Deletions cut 5 bases from V and 3 bases from J, with 10 bases between. Profiling relied on immunoSEQ multiplex PCR, and the TCRdb table lists in-frame clones only, not all of them. The table shows 150,000 to 200,000 clones, with about 91% occurring only once. The origin of this receptor is a woman in her sixties or seventies who had recovered from COVID-19. What was sequenced was peripheral blood. The rearrangement joins TRBV6-2 or TRBV6-3 to TRBJ1-2; D is unclear. The CDR3 loop is CASSQQPYYGYTF. CDR3 nucleotides: TGTGCCAGCAGTCAACAGCCATACTATGGCTACACCTTC.